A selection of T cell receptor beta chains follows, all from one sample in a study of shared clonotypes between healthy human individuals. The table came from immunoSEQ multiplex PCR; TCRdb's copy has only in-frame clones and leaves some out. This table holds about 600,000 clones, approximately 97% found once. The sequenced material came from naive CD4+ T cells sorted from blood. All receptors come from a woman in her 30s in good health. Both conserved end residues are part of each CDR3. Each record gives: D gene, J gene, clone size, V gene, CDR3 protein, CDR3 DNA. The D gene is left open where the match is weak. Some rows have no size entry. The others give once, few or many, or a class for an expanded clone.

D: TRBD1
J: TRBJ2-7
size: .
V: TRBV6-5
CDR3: CASSFGTGSYEQYF
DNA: TGTGCCAGCAGTTTCGGGACAGGGTCCTACGAGCAGTACTTC

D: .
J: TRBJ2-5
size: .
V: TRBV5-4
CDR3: CASSLLGTQYF
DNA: TGTGCCAGCAGCTTGTTAGGGACCCAGTACTTC

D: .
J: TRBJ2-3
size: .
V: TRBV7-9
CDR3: CASSLRDGTDTQYF
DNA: TGTGCCAGCAGCTTGAGGGATGGCACAGATACGCAGTATTTT

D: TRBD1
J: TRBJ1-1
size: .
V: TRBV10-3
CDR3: CAVVREGAGSTEAFF
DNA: TGTGCCGTGGTTAGAGAGGGGGCGGGGAGCACTGAAGCTTTCTTT

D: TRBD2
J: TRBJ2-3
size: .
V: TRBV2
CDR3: CASSEYGAGGTDTQYF
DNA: TGTGCCAGCAGTGAATACGGGGCGGGAGGCACAGATACGCAGTATTTT

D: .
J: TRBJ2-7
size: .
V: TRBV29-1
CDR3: CSVLGAGNVQYF
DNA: TGCAGCGTTCTAGGAGCGGGTAACGTGCAGTACTTC

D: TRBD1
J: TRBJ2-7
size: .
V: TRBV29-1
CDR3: CSVGGTGENEQYF
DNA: TGCAGCGTCGGCGGGACAGGGGAGAACGAGCAGTACTTC

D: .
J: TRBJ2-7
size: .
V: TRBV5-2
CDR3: CASSQDFAGARYEQYF
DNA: TGCGCCAGCAGCCAAGATTTCGCGGGAGCTCGCTACGAGCAGTACTTC

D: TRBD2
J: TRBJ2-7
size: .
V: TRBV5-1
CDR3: CASSLTSGSYEQYF
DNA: TGCGCCAGCAGCTTAACTAGCGGTTCCTACGAGCAGTACTTC

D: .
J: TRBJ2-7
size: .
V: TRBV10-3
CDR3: CAISVDRIPYEQYF
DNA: TGTGCCATCAGTGTCGACAGGATTCCCTACGAGCAGTACTTC

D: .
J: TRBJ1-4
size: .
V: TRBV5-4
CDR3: CASSNQRGATNEKLFF
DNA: TGTGCCAGCAGCAACCAGAGAGGGGCAACTAATGAAAAACTGTTTTTT

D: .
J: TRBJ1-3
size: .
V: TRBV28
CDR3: CASSSGQISGNTIYF
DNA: TGTGCCAGCAGTTCAGGACAGATCTCTGGAAACACCATATATTTT

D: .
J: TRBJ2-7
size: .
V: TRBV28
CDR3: CASTPPSRSSYEQYF
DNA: TGTGCCAGCACCCCTCCCTCGCGGAGCTCCTACGAGCAGTACTTC

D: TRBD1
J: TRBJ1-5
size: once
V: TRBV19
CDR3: CASRDRGNQPQHF
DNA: TGTGCCAGTCGAGACAGGGGGAATCAGCCCCAGCATTTT

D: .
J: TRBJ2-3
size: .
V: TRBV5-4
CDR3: CASSLNPGYGTDTQYF
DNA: TGTGCCAGCAGCTTGAACCCCGGGTACGGCACAGATACGCAGTATTTT

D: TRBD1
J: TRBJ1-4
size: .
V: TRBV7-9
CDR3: CASSSGQASTNEKLFF
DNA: TGTGCCAGCAGCTCGGGACAGGCCTCAACTAATGAAAAACTGTTTTTT

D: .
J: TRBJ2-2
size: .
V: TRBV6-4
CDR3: CASSDSFWGGELFF
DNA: TGTGCCAGCAGTGACTCCTTTTGGGGCGGGGAGCTGTTTTTT

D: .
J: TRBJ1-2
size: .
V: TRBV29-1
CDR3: CSVGVWQGHGYTF
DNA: TGCAGCGTTGGGGTCTGGCAGGGACATGGCTACACCTTC

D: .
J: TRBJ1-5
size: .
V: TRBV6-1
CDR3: CASSAGSNQPQHF
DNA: TGTGCCAGCAGTGCAGGGAGCAATCAGCCCCAGCATTTT